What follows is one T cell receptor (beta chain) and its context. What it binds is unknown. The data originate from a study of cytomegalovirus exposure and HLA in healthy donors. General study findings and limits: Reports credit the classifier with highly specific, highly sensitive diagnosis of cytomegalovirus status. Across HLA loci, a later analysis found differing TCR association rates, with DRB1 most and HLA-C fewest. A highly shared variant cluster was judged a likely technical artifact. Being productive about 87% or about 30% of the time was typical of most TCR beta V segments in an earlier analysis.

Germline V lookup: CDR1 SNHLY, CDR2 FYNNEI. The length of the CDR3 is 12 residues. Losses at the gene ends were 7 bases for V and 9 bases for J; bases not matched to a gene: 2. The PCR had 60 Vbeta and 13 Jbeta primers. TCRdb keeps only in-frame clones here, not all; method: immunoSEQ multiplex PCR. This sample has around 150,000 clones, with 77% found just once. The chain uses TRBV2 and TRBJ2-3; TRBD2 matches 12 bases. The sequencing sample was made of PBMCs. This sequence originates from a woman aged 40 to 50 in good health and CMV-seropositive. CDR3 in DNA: TGTGCCAGCACCGGACTAGCGGGGACGCAGTATTTT. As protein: CASTGLAGTQYF. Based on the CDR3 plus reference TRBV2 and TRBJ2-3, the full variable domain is EPEVTQTPSHQVTQMGQEVILRCVPISNHLYFYWYRQILGQKVEFLVSFYNNEISEKSEIFDDQFSVERPDGSNFTLKIRSTKLEDSAMYFCASTGLAGTQYFGPGTRLTVL.